These 21 T cell receptor beta chains came from one sample sequenced in a study of cytomegalovirus exposure and HLA in healthy donors. A multiplex PCR was run with 60 Vbeta primers and 13 Jbeta primers. Using immunoSEQ multiplex PCR, the repertoire was profiled, and TCRdb retains in-frame clones only, with some absent. The table for this sample gives 100,000 to 150,000 clones. The sample comprised PBMCs. The receptor source for this set is a man aged 35-49 years in good health and CMV-seronegative.

The chain uses TRBV6-1 and TRBJ2-7; D may be TRBD2 (5 bases). The CDR3 is 10 amino acids. The V end lost 11 bases, the J end lost 4 bases, and 9 bases lay between the germline ends. Germline values: CDR1 MNHNS, CDR2 SASEGT. The CDR3 bases are TGTGCCGCCGCGGGTTACGAGCAGTACTTC. It specifies CAAAGYEQYF.

The V and J genes are TRBV11-3 and TRBJ2-2, with 11 positions matching TRBD2. Unmatched junction bases numbered 4, after V lost 5 bases and J lost 2 bases. Germline V CDR1 and CDR2: SGHNT, YENEEA. The CDR3 consists of 16 residues. Written as DNA, the CDR3 is TGTGCCAGCAGCCCTCGACTAGCGGGAAACACCGGGGAGCTGTTTTTT. This gives the protein CASSPRLAGNTGELFF.

The CDR3 region is CASSFVGWGGNQPQHF. The DNA for the CDR3 is TGTGCCAGCAGTTTTGTGGGTTGGGGCGGCAATCAGCCCCAGCATTTT. This chain uses TRBV28 with TRBJ1-5; tentative D call: TRBD1 (5 bases). There are 16 residues in the CDR3. Trimming took off 3 bases at V and 2 bases at J, with 14 bases between the two ends. Germline V gives CDR1 MDHEN, CDR2 SYDVKM.

The chain joins TRBV28 to TRBJ2-5; 9 nucleotides line up with TRBD1. The J call may be in error: the DNA end matches TRBJ2-7 better. Germline CDR1 reads MDHEN; CDR2 reads SYDVKM. The CDR3 sequence is 14 residues long. The CDR3 reads CASSLPGQGREQYF. CDR3 sequence (DNA): TGTGCCAGCAGTTTACCAGGACAGGGGCGCGAGCAGTACTTC.

The chain links TRBV2 to TRBJ2-4; weak D call: TRBD2 (5 bases). V lost 6 bases and J 0 bases, leaving 12 bases between the germline ends. CDR3 length: 15 amino acids. Germline CDR1 is SNHLY and CDR2 is FYNNEI. The chain's CDR3 is CASSPGLLAKNIQYF. In nucleotides, the CDR3 is TGTGCCAGCAGCCCTGGACTCTTAGCCAAAAACATTCAGTACTTC.

The chain combines TRBV10-3 with TRBJ2-1; D is unclear. Germline V lookup: CDR1 ENHRY, CDR2 SYGVKD. CDR3 length: 16 residues. Trimming removed 10 bases at V and 3 bases at J, with 22 bases between. The CDR3 spells CASADVNEVNYNEQFF. CDR3 nucleotide sequence: TGTGCCAGTGCAGACGTTAACGAGGTCAACTACAATGAGCAGTTCTTC.

V and J are TRBV30 and TRBJ1-3, with D possibly matching TRBD1 (6 bases). V was shortened by 0 bases and J by 2 bases, with 8 bases between the two germline ends. The CDR3 extends over 14 amino acids. CDR1 and CDR2 from the germline V gene are GTSNPN and SVGIG (reference sequence). The CDR3 loop is CAWSVQGAGNTIYF. The CDR3, as DNA: TGTGCCTGGAGTGTACAGGGCGCTGGAAACACCATATATTTT.

The rearrangement uses TRBV9 and TRBJ2-7; possible D gene TRBD1, 5 bases. V was cut by 3 bases and J by 6 bases, with 13 bases left in between. Germline values: CDR1 SGDLS, CDR2 YYNGEE. CDR3 length: 13 amino acids. The CDR3 sequence is CASSANDRSEQYF. In DNA, the CDR3 is TGTGCCAGCAGCGCTAACGACAGATCCGAGCAGTACTTC. Combining the CDR3 with reference TRBV9 and TRBJ2-7 gives the whole variable domain DSGVTQTPKHLITATGQRVTLRCSPRSGDLSVYWYQQSLDQGLQFLIQYYNGEERAKGNILERFSAQQFPDLHSELNLSSLELGDSALYFCASSANDRSEQYFGPGTRLTVT.

The chain combines TRBV7-2 with TRBJ1-2; 10 bases fit TRBD1. Germline values: CDR1 SGHTA, CDR2 FQGNSA. This CDR3 comprises 15 residues. With 5 bases clipped from V and 13 bases from J, the junction kept 16 bases outside the gene matches. The CDR3 here is CASSRAGTGAAFGTF. CDR3 DNA sequence: TGTGCCAGCAGCCGGGCCGGGACAGGGGCGGCCTTCGGCACCTTC. Filled out from reference TRBV7-2 and TRBJ1-2, the complete variable domain reads GAGVSQSPSNKVTEKGKDVELRCDPISGHTALYWYRQSLGQGLEFLIYFQGNSAPDKSGLPSDRFSAERTGGSVSTLTIQRTQQEDSAVYLCASSRAGTGAAFGTFGSGTRLTVV.

The chain is built from TRBV28 and TRBJ1-2; D is unresolved. The CDR3 has 14 amino acids. Trimming removed 3 bases from V and 4 bases from J, with 12 bases in between. Germline V gene data show CDR1 as MDHEN and CDR2 as SYDVKM. The CDR3 sequence: CASSLSAVLYGYTF. The CDR3 region has the DNA TGTGCCAGCAGTTTGAGTGCGGTTCTCTATGGCTACACCTTC.

This CDR3 is CASSLGRSSNQPQHF. CDR3 nucleotide sequence: TGTGCCAGCAGCTTAGGCAGATCTAGCAATCAGCCCCAGCATTTT. This chain uses TRBV13 with TRBJ1-5; D unresolved. CDR3 length: 15 amino acids. The germline CDR1 and CDR2 sequences are PRHDT and FYEKMQ (reference sequence). The V and J ends lost 0 bases and 0 bases respectively, with 6 bases between them.

The V call is TRBV5-1, the J call TRBJ2-7; D is uncertain. V was trimmed by 3 bases and J by 5 bases, leaving 6 bases between them. Germline V gene data show CDR1 as SGHRS and CDR2 as YFSETQ. The CDR3 is 11 amino acids. Written as DNA, the CDR3 is TGCGCCAGCAGCTCTTCCCACGAGCAGTACTTC. Its protein is CASSSSHEQYF.

The V call is TRBV18, the J call TRBJ2-3; TRBD2 matches 8 bases. Germline trimming cut 3 bases from V and 0 bases from J; bases unmatched to any gene: 5. Germline assignment: CDR1 KGHSH and CDR2 LQKENI. The CDR3 covers 16 residues. CDR3 coding DNA: TGTGCCAGCTCACCTCTTGCGGGGGGAAGCACAGATACGCAGTATTTT. Encoded protein: CASSPLAGGSTDTQYF.

The chain has TRBV13 and TRBJ1-1, with unresolved D. The CDR3 sequence is 19 residues long. V was shortened by 1 base and J by 6 bases, with 27 bases between the two germline ends. The germline V gene encodes CDR1 PRHDT and CDR2 FYEKMQ (reference sequence). The CDR3 DNA follows: TGTGCCAGCAGCTTAGACATTAGGGCGTTGTTTGAGGGTCAACCTGAAGCTTTCTTT. Translation: CASSLDIRALFEGQPEAFF.

The CDR3 coding sequence is TGTGCCAGCAGTTTACTAGCGGGAGGGGGGGATACGCAGTATTTT. This encodes CASSLLAGGGDTQYF. The J gene is TRBJ2-3, the V gene TRBV27; the match to TRBD2 covers 12 bases. The junction had 3 bases not matched to a gene; V was cut back by 2 bases and J by 6 bases. CDR3 length equals 15 residues. Per the germline V gene, CDR1 is MNHEY and CDR2 is SMNVEV (reference sequence).

The CDR3: CASSYTYDTGVEQYF. In DNA, the CDR3 is TGTGCCAGCAGTTACACGTACGATACAGGGGTGGAACAGTACTTC. The rearrangement uses TRBV6-5 and TRBJ2-7; 7 bases are shared with TRBD1. The CDR3 is 15 residues long. After removal of 2 bases from V and 10 bases from J, the junction contained 14 bases not matched to a gene. CDR1 is MNHEY, CDR2 SVGAGI, per germline.

The rearrangement uses TRBV30 and TRBJ2-1; 12 positions agree with TRBD2. V was pared by 2 bases and J by 1 base, with 9 bases of the junction left unmatched. Germline V gene data show CDR1 as GTSNPN and CDR2 as SVGIG (reference sequence). The CDR3 spans 18 residues. The CDR3 DNA follows: TGTGCCTGGAGTCTCAAGGCTAGCGGGAGGGGATCCTACAATGAGCAGTTCTTC. This gives the protein CAWSLKASGRGSYNEQFF. The complete variable domain, with remaining parts taken from reference TRBV30 and TRBJ2-1, reads SQTIHQWPATLVQPVGSPLSLECTVEGTSNPNLYWYRQAAGRGLQLLFYSVGIGQISSEVPQNLSASRPQDRQFILSSKKLLLSDSGFYLCAWSLKASGRGSYNEQFFGPGTRLTVL.

The V and J genes are TRBV28 and TRBJ1-4; D is ambiguous. The V gene lost 5 bases and the J gene lost 4 bases, with 11 bases spanning the gap. Germline V gene data show CDR1 as MDHEN and CDR2 as SYDVKM. This CDR3 has 14 residues. The CDR3 reads CASSGPGYNEKLFF. The CDR3, as DNA: TGTGCCAGCAGTGGCCCGGGATATAATGAAAAACTGTTTTTT.

The chain has TRBV2 and TRBJ2-3; D possibly corresponds to TRBD1 (5 bases). CDR3 length: 12 amino acids. Germline V gene sequence: CDR1 SNHLY, CDR2 FYNNEI. Trimming cost V 6 bases and J 6 bases, with 10 bases left between them. The CDR3 reads CASRVGPDTQYF. The CDR3 bases are TGTGCCAGCAGAGTGGGGCCGGATACGCAGTATTTT.

The chain employs TRBV30 and TRBJ2-5, with D possibly being TRBD1 (5 bases). The J call could be wrong; TRBJ2-7 is a better fit for the DNA end. CDR3 length equals 13 residues. Germline values: CDR1 GTSNPN, CDR2 SVGIG (reference sequence). The CDR3 protein is CAWSSWTPNEQYF. Here the CDR3 DNA reads TGTGCCTGGAGTTCATGGACACCCAACGAGCAGTACTTC.

The CDR3 DNA follows: TGCGCCAGCAGCTCGACCGGGGGTGGGGAGACCCAGTACTTC. Translation gives CASSSTGGGETQYF. The genes are TRBV5-1 and TRBJ2-5, with D possibly matching TRBD2 (6 bases). Germline loops: CDR1 SGHRS, CDR2 YFSETQ. V was clipped by 3 bases and J by 5 bases, with 14 bases between them. CDR3 size: 14 residues.